What follows are 5 T cell receptor beta chains derived from one specimen sequenced in a study of Ad26.COV2.S vaccination and SARS-CoV-2 variants. Treatment indicated: about 20 received Ad26.COV2.S at low or high dose, single or two shots; 5 received placebo; per-sample allocation not given. On day 63 after the first injection, vaccine and placebo recipients gave samples. Produced via immunoSEQ multiplex PCR; TCRdb's table is partial and in-frame only. The repertoire includes 510,000 or so clones, about 83% of them detected once, and over 10% sits in the top ten. The input for sequencing was peripheral blood, taken in a trial of Ad26.COV2.S vaccine versus placebo. All receptors come from a person aged 18-65 years who received the Ad26.COV2.S COVID-19 vaccine or a placebo.

This sequence joins TRBV5-6 and TRBJ2-7; 7 bases line up with TRBD2. The CDR3 length is 15 residues. The V gene's germline CDR1 is SGHDT and CDR2 YYEEEE. J gave up 2 bases and V 2 bases, and 7 bases lay outside the gene matches. The CDR3 region is CASSFLRDYTYEQYF. The CDR3 DNA reads TGTGCCAGCAGCTTTTTACGGGACTACACCTACGAGCAGTACTTC. The full variable domain, its missing parts supplied by reference TRBV5-6 and TRBJ2-7, is DAGVTQSPTHLIKTRGQQVTLRCSPKSGHDTVSWYQQALGQGPQFIFQYYEEEERQRGNFPDRFSGHQFPNYSSELNVNALLLGDSALYLCASSFLRDYTYEQYFGPGTRLTVT.

The chain uses TRBV5-6 and TRBJ1-2, with 8 bases lining up with TRBD1. Germline assignment: CDR1 SGHDT and CDR2 YYEEEE. The CDR3 has 14 residues. The V gene end was trimmed by 6 bases and the J gene end by 6 bases; junction bases not matched to a gene: 10. In DNA form, the CDR3 reads TGTGCCAGCATCCCGACAGGGGTCTCTGATGGCTACACCTTC. This gives the protein CASIPTGVSDGYTF.

This sequence joins TRBV5-4 and TRBJ2-7; 10 bases fit TRBD2. Germline-derived CDR1 and CDR2 are SGHNT and YYREEE (reference sequence). The CDR3 sequence is 15 residues long. J lost 7 bases, V lost 1 base, and 8 bases had no gene match. The chain's CDR3 is CASSLTSGTQGEQYF. CDR3 coding DNA: TGTGCCAGCAGCTTGACTAGCGGGACCCAAGGGGAGCAGTACTTC.

The V and J genes are TRBV6-6 and TRBJ1-4, with D hard to call. Trimming cost V 2 bases and J 15 bases, with 16 bases left between them. CDR3 length: 13 amino acids. Germline V lookup: CDR1 MNHNY, CDR2 SVGAGI (reference sequence). CDR3 nucleotide sequence: TGTGCCAGCAGTTACCCTAATGGTGGTGGGGTGTTTTTT. It translates to CASSYPNGGGVFF.

This chain links TRBV24-1 with TRBJ2-3; 13 bases line up with TRBD2. The trim removed 5 bases at V and 0 bases at J, leaving 1 base unmatched. CDR1 and CDR2 from the germline V gene are KGHDR and SFDVKD. This CDR3 is built from 16 residues. Written as DNA, the CDR3 is TGTGCCACCAGTGGGACTAGCGGGGGAAGCACAGATACGCAGTATTTT. Translated: CATSGTSGGSTDTQYF.